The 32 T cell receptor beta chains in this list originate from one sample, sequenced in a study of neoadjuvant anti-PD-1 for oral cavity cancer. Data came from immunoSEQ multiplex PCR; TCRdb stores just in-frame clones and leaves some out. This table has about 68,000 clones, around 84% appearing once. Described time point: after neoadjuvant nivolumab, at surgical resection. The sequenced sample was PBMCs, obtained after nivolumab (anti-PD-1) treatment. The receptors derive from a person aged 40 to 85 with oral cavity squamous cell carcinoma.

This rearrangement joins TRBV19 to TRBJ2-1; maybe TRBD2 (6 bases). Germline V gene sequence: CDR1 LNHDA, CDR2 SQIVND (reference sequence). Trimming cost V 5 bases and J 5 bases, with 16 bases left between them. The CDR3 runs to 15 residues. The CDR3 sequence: CASSRLVGGHNEQFF. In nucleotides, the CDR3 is TGTGCCAGTAGTCGCCTTGTGGGGGGACACAATGAGCAGTTCTTC. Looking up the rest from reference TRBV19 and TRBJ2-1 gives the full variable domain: DGGITQSPKYLFRKEGQNVTLSCEQNLNHDAMYWYRQDPGQGLRLIYYSQIVNDFQKGDIAEGYSVSREKKESFPLTVTSAQKNPTAFYLCASSRLVGGHNEQFFGPGTRLTVL.

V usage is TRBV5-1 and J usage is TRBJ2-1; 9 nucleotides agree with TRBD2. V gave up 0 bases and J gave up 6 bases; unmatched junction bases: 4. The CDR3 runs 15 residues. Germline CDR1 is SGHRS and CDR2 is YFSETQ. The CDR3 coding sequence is TGCGCCAGCAGCTTGGGTTTAGCGGGAGTCAATGAGCAGTTCTTC. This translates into CASSLGLAGVNEQFF.

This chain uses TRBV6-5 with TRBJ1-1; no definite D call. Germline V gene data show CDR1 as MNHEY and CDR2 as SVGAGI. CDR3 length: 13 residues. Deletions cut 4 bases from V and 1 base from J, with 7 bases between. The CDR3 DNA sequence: TGTGCCAGCAGTTCACCTAGGAACACTGAAGCTTTCTTT. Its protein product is CASSSPRNTEAFF.

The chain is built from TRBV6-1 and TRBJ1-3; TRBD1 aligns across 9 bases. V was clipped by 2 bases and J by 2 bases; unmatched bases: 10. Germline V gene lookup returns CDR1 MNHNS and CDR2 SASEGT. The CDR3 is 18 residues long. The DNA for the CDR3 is TGTGCCAGCAGTGAAATCCGGGACAGGGTTACTCCTGGAAACACCATATATTTT. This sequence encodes CASSEIRDRVTPGNTIYF.

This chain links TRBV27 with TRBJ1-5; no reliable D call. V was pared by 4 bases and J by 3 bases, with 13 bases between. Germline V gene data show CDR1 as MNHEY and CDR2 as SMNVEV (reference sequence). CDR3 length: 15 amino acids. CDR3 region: CASSSRILPNQPQHF. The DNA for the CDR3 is TGTGCCAGCAGTTCAAGGATCCTTCCCAATCAGCCCCAGCATTTT.

CDR3 residues: CASSIKGLTTGELFF. DNA for the CDR3: TGTGCCAGTAGTATAAAGGGACTAACTACCGGGGAGCTGTTTTTT. The chain links TRBV19 to TRBJ2-2; 7 bases map to TRBD2. V lost 2 bases, J lost 5 bases, and 5 bases stayed unmatched. The CDR3 consists of 15 residues. Germline-derived CDR1 and CDR2 are LNHDA and SQIVND (reference sequence).

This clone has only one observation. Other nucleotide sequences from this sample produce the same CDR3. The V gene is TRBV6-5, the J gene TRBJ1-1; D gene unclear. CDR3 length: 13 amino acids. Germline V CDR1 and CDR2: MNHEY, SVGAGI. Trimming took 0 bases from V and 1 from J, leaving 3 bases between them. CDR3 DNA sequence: TGTGCCAGCAGTTACTCGAGGAACACTGAAGCTTTCTTT. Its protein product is CASSYSRNTEAFF.

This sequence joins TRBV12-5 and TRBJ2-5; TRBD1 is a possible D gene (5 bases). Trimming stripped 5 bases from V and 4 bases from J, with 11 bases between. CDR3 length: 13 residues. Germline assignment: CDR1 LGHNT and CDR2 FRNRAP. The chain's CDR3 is CASGKGHGETQYF. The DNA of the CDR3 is TGTGCTAGTGGTAAAGGACACGGAGAGACCCAGTACTTC. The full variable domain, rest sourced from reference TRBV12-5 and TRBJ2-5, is DARVTQTPRHKVTEMGQEVTMRCQPILGHNTVFWYRQTMMQGLELLAYFRNRAPLDDSGMPKDRFSAEMPDATLATLKIQPSEPRDSAVYFCASGKGHGETQYFGPGTRLLVL.

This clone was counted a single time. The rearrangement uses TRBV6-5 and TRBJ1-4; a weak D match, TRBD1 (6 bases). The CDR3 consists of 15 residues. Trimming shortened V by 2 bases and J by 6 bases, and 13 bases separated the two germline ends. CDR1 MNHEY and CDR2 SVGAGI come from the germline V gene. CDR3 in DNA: TGTGCCAGCAGTTACGGGGGGCGACGGGATGAAAAACTGTTTTTT. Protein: CASSYGGRRDEKLFF.

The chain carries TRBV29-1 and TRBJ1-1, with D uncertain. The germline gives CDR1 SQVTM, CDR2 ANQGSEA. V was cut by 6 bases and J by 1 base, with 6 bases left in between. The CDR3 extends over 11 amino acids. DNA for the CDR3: TGCAGCGTGGAGGGGAACACTGAAGCTTTCTTT. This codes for CSVEGNTEAFF.

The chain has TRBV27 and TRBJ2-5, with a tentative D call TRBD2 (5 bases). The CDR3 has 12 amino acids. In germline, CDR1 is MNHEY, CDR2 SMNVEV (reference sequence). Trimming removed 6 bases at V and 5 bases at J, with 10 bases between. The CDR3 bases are TGTGCCAGCAGGGCTAGCAGTGAGACCCAGTACTTC. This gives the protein CASRASSETQYF.

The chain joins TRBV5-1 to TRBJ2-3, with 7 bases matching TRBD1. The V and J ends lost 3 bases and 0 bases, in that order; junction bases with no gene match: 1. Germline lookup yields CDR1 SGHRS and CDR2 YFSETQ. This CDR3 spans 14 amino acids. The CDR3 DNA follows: TGCGCCAGCAGCTCGACAGGGAGCACAGATACGCAGTATTTT. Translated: CASSSTGSTDTQYF.

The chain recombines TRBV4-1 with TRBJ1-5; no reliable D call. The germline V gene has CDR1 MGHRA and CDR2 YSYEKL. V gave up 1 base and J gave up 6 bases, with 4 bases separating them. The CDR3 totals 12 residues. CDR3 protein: CASSQVGQPQHF. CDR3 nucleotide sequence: TGCGCCAGCAGCCAAGTCGGTCAGCCCCAGCATTTT.

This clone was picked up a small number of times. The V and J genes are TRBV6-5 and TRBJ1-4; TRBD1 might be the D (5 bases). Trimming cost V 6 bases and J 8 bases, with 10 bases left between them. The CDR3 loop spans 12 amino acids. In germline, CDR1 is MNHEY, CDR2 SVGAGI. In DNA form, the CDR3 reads TGTGCCAGCAGCAGGGACCGAGAAAAACTGTTTTTT. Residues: CASSRDREKLFF.

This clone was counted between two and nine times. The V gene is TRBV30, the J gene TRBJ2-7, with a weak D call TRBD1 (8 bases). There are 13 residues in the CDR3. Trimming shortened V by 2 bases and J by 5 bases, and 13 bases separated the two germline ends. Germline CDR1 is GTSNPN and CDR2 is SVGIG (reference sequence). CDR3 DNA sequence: TGTGCCTGGAGTTGGACAGGGAGGGACGAGCAGTACTTC. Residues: CAWSWTGRDEQYF.

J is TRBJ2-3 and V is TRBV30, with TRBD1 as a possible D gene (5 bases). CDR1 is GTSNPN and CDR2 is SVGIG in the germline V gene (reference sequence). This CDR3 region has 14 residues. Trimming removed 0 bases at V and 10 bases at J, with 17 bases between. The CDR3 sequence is CAWSVSQGTPSQYF. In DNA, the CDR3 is TGTGCCTGGAGTGTTTCGCAGGGTACGCCATCGCAGTATTTT.

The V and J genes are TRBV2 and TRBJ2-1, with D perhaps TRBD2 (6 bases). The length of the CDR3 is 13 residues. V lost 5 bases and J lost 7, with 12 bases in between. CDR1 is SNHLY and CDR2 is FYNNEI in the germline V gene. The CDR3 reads CASSRSGWNEQFF. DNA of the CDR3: TGTGCCAGCAGTCGGAGCGGGTGGAATGAGCAGTTCTTC.

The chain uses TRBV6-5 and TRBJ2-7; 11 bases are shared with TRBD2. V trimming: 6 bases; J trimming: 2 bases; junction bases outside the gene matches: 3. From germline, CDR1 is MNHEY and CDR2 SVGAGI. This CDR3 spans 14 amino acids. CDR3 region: CASRTSGSAYEQYF. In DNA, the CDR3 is TGTGCCAGCAGAACTAGCGGGAGCGCCTACGAGCAGTACTTC.

The DNA for the CDR3 is TGCAGTGCTCATCTTAACACTGAAGCTTTCTTT. This translates into CSAHLNTEAFF. The chain couples TRBV20-1 to TRBJ1-1; no clear D. Looked up from germline, CDR1 is DFQATT and CDR2 is SNEGSKA (reference sequence). The V gene lost 5 bases and the J gene lost 2 bases, with 6 bases spanning the gap. This CDR3 comprises 11 residues.

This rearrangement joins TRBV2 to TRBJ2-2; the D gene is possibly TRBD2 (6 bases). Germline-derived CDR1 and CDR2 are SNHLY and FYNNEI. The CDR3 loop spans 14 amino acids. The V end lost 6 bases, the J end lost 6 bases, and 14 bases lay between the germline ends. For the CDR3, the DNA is TGTGCCAGCAGAGCCGGGACTTTCGCCGGGGAGCTGTTTTTT. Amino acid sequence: CASRAGTFAGELFF.

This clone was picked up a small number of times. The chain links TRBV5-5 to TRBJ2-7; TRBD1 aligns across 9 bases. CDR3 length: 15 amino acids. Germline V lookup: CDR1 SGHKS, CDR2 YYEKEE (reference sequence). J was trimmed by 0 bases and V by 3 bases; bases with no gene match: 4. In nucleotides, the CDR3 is TGTGCCAGCAGCTGGGGGGACAGGGACTCCTACGAGCAGTACTTC. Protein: CASSWGDRDSYEQYF.

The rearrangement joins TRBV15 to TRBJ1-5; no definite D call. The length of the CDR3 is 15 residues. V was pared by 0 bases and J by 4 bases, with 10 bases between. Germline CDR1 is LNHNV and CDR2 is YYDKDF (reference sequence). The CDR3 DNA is TGTGCCACCAGCAGAGATACAGCTATTAATCAGCCCCAGCATTTT. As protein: CATSRDTAINQPQHF.

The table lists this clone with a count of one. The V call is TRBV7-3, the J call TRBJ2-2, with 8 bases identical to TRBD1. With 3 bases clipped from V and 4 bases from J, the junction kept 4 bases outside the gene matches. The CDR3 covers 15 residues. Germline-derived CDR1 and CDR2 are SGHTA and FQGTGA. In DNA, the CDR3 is TGTGCCAGCAGCTTCCAGGGGGCGGGCACCGGGGAGCTGTTTTTT. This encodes CASSFQGAGTGELFF. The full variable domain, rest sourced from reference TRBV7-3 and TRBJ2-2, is GAGVSQTPSNKVTEKGKYVELRCDPISGHTALYWYRQSLGQGPEFLIYFQGTGAADDSGLPNDRFFAVRPEGSVSTLKIQRTERGDSAVYLCASSFQGAGTGELFFGEGSRLTVL.

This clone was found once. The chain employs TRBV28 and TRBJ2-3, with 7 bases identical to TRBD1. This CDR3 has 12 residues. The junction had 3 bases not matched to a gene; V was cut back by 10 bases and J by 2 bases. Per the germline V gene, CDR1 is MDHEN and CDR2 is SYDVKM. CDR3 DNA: TGTGCCACAGGACAGGTCACAGATACGCAGTATTTT. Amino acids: CATGQVTDTQYF.

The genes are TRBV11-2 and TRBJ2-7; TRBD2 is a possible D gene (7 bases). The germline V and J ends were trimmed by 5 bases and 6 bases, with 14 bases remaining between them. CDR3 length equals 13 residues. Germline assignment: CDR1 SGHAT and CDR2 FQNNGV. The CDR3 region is CASSQGGGREQYF. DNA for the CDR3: TGTGCCAGCAGCCAAGGGGGGGGACGCGAGCAGTACTTC.

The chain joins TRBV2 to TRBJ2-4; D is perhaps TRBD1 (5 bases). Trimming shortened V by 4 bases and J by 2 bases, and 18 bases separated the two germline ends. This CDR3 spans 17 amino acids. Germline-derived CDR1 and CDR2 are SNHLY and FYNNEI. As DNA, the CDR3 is TGTGCCAGCAGTGTGGTGGCAGGGTTGGGGACCAAAAACATTCAGTACTTC. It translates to CASSVVAGLGTKNIQYF.

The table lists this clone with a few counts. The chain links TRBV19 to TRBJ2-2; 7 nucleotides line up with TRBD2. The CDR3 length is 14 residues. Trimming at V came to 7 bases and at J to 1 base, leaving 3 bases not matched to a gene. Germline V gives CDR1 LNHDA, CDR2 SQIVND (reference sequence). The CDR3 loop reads CASKQRENTGELFF. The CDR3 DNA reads TGTGCCAGTAAACAGCGGGAGAACACCGGGGAGCTGTTTTTT.

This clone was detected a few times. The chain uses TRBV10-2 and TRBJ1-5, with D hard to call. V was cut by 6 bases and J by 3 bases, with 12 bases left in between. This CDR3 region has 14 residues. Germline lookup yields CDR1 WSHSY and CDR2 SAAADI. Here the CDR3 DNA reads TGCGCCAGCAGAGCCCTTGGGTACAATCAGCCCCAGCATTTT. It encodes CASRALGYNQPQHF.

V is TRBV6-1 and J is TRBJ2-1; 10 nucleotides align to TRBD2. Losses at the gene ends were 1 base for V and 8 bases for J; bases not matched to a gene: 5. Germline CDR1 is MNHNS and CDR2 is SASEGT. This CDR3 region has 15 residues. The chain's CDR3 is CASSEGPAGGHEQFF. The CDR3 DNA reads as TGTGCCAGCAGTGAAGGTCCAGCGGGAGGGCATGAGCAGTTCTTC.

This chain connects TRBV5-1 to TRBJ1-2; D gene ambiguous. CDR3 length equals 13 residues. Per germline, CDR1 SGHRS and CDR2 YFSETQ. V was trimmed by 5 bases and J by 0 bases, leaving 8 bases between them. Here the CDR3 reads CASSIDPNYGYTF. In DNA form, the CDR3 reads TGCGCCAGCAGTATTGACCCTAACTATGGCTACACCTTC.

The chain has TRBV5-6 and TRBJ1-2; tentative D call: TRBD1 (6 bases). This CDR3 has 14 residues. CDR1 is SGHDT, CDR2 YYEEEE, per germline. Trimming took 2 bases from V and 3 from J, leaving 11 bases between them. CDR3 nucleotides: TGTGCCAGCAGCTTAACAGGGAGGGACTATGGCTACACCTTC. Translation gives CASSLTGRDYGYTF.

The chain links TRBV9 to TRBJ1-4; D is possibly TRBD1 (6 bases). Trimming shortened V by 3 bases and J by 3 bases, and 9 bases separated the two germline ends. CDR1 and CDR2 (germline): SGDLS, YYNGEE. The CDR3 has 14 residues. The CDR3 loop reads CASSGGQPNEKLFF. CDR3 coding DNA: TGTGCCAGCAGCGGCGGACAGCCTAATGAAAAACTGTTTTTT.